A single sample gave rise to the 32 T cell receptor beta chains below, sequenced in a study of human T cells and chemical hapten exposure (dated by TCRdb to 2020 to 2022). Library prep was done by RACE. The instrument was a NextSeq 500. TCRdb reprocessed the public reads (quality trimming at Q25 with fastp, clone calling with MiXCR) and kept in-frame beta chains. One record per CDR3 amino acid sequence lists the most common genes and DNA. The sample contains about 120,000 distinct CDR3 sequences, 13% of them found a single time. The top ten clones comprise 2.8% of the sample. The intended sense of this specimen's time point label: pre-sensitization, week 0. The intended sense of this specimen's treatment or condition label: therapeutic diphenylcyclopropenone sensitization with weekly scalp DPC. Sample: whole blood, taken in connection with sensitization to the hapten diphenylcyclopropenone (DPC). These receptors were obtained from a woman under 30 with alopecia areata. Some clones in this sample may be carry-over from other donors' samples.

In this sample, this clonotype turned up a few times. This chain joins TRBV27 and TRBJ2-7; D tentatively reads TRBD1 or TRBD2 (5 bases each). The CDR3 consists of 13 residues. Between the trimmed V and J ends, which lost 6 bases and 5 bases, there was a span of 14 bases. CDR1 is MNHEY and CDR2 is SMNVEV in the germline V gene (reference sequence). As DNA, the CDR3 is TGTGCCAGCAGCTTACTCTCGGGGCACGAGCAGTACTTC. Its protein product is CASSLLSGHEQYF.

This clonotype appeared a few times. The chain is built from TRBV6-2 or TRBV6-3 and TRBJ2-4; TRBD2 is a possible D gene (6 bases). The V end lost 8 bases, the J end lost 2 bases, and 28 bases lay between the germline ends. This CDR3 is 19 amino acids long. The germline gives CDR1 MNHEY, CDR2 SVGEGT. CDR3 region: CASSTLRDSPGRTKNIQYF. The DNA of the CDR3 is TGTGCCAGCTCGACGCTCCGGGACTCCCCCGGGAGAACCAAAAACATTCAGTACTTC.

As to this clonotype: In this CDR3 the conserved last residue, phenylalanine or tryptophan, is missing, so a read error is likely. The rearrangement links TRBV6-6 to TRBJ2-1; 8 positions agree with TRBD1. J lost 8 bases, V lost 0 bases, and 0 bases had no gene match. CDR1 and CDR2 (germline): MNHNY, SVGAGI (reference sequence). This CDR3 spans 13 amino acids. CDR3 residues: CASSYSTGDEQFS. CDR3 in DNA: TGTGCCAGCAGTTACTCGACAGGGGATGAGCAGTTCTCC.

This clonotype was detected many times. The rearrangement uses TRBV7-2 and TRBJ2-7, with no clear D. The CDR3 spans 15 residues. V dropped 2 bases and J dropped 0 bases, with 11 bases sitting between them. Germline V gene sequence: CDR1 SGHTA, CDR2 FQGNSA. The CDR3 DNA reads as TGTGCCAGCAGCTTATCGGGCACTGGCTCCTACGAGCAGTACTTC. Translation: CASSLSGTGSYEQYF.

The V gene is TRBV7-6, the J gene TRBJ2-7; unclear D gene. The V end was cut by 7 bases, the J end by 5 bases, with 18 bases between. CDR1 and CDR2 from the germline V gene are SGHVS and FNYEAQ. The CDR3 spans 14 residues. The CDR3 region has the DNA TGTGCCAGCATATTAGGAGAAAGGGTCGACGAGCAGTACTTC. Translation gives CASILGERVDEQYF.

In this sample, this clonotype turned up a few times. J is TRBJ1-2 and V is TRBV6-2 or TRBV6-3, with a possible D match to TRBD1 (5 bases). Germline CDR1 reads MNHEY; CDR2 reads SVGEGT. The CDR3 has 15 residues. V lost 4 bases to trimming and J lost 4 bases, with 16 bases between them. The CDR3 DNA follows: TGTGCCAGCAGTTTCGGGGCGCCAACGGGCTATGGCTACACCTTC. Translation: CASSFGAPTGYGYTF.

In its sample, this clonotype was seen a few times. The chain uses TRBV7-9 and TRBJ2-5, with D hard to call. The CDR3 runs to 11 residues. V was cut by 8 bases and J by 5 bases, with 9 bases left in between. Germline V gene lookup returns CDR1 SEHNR and CDR2 FQNEAQ (reference sequence). The CDR3 nucleotides are TGTGCCAGCGAACTCCGGGAGACCCAGTACTTC. It encodes CASELRETQYF.

Ten or more counts support this clonotype. The rearrangement joins TRBV4-3 to TRBJ1-4; TRBD1 matches at 8 bases. Germline V gene lookup returns CDR1 LGHNA and CDR2 YSLEER. Trimming removed 1 base from V and 8 bases from J; junction bases left unmatched: 15. The CDR3 sequence is 18 residues long. This chain's CDR3 is CASSQVGTGEWIMEKLFF. The CDR3 DNA sequence: TGCGCCAGCAGCCAAGTCGGGACAGGAGAGTGGATAATGGAAAAACTGTTTTTT.

This chain uses TRBV20-1 with TRBJ2-7; D call uncertain. The V gene's germline CDR1 is DFQATT and CDR2 SNEGSKA (reference sequence). The V end lost 3 bases, the J end lost 4 bases, and 4 bases lay between the germline ends. The CDR3 sequence is 10 residues long. The chain's CDR3 is CSARDYEQYF. DNA for the CDR3: TGCAGTGCTAGGGATTACGAGCAGTACTTC.

This clonotype was seen more than once but under ten times. V usage is TRBV4-2 and J usage is TRBJ2-1, with D hard to call. This CDR3 is built from 14 residues. The V gene lost 0 bases and the J gene lost 4 bases, with 7 bases spanning the gap. Germline V gene sequence: CDR1 LGHNA, CDR2 YNFKEQ. The CDR3 region is CASSQETSYNEQFF. The CDR3 DNA sequence: TGTGCCAGCAGCCAAGAGACAAGTTACAATGAGCAGTTCTTC.

The table lists this clonotype with many counts. This chain connects TRBV12-3 or TRBV12-4 to TRBJ1-5, with TRBD1 matching 8 bases. This CDR3 has 15 amino acids. The ends lost 6 bases at V and 4 bases at J; junction bases unmatched: 8. In DNA form, the CDR3 reads TGTGCCAGCAGCAGGGACAGGAAGACTAATCAGCCCCAGCATTTT. Translation gives CASSRDRKTNQPQHF.

The J gene is TRBJ1-1, the V gene TRBV20-1; D is ambiguous. Trimming cost V 3 bases and J 1 base, with 6 bases left between them. This CDR3 contains 12 residues. From germline, CDR1 is DFQATT and CDR2 SNEGSKA (reference sequence). CDR3 residues: CSARAGNTEAFF. DNA for the CDR3: TGCAGTGCTAGGGCAGGGAACACTGAAGCTTTCTTT.

This clonotype was observed at least ten times. The V gene is TRBV7-6, the J gene TRBJ2-6; D may be TRBD1 or TRBD2 (5 bases each). V lost 3 bases and J lost 0, with 12 bases in between. The CDR3 has 17 amino acids. CDR1 and CDR2 from the germline V gene are SGHVS and FNYEAQ. The CDR3 coding sequence is TGTGCCAGCAGCTTTAATTTGGGGGTCTCTGGGGCCAACGTCCTGACTTTC. It encodes CASSFNLGVSGANVLTF. Full variable domain (rest looked up from reference TRBV7-6 and TRBJ2-6): GAGVSQSPRYKVTKRGQDVALRCDPISGHVSLYWYRQALGQGPEFLTYFNYEAQQDKSGLPNDRFSAERPEGSISTLTIQRTEQRDSAMYRCASSFNLGVSGANVLTFGAGSRLTVL.

The table lists this clonotype with a few counts. V gene TRBV28 combines with J gene TRBJ2-2; D might be TRBD2 (6 bases). Germline CDR1 MDHEN, CDR2 SYDVKM. This CDR3 has 15 amino acids. Trimming removed 1 base from V and 1 base from J, with 7 bases in between. The CDR3 nucleotides read TGTGCCAGCAGTTTATACGGGGGGAACACCGGGGAGCTGTTTTTT. As protein: CASSLYGGNTGELFF. Using reference TRBV28 and TRBJ2-2 for the parts outside the CDR3, the full variable domain is DVKVTQSSRYLVKRTGEKVFLECVQDMDHENMFWYRQDPGLGLRLIYFSYDVKMKEKGDIPEGYSVSREKKERFSLILESASTNQTSMYLCASSLYGGNTGELFFGEGSRLTVL.

The chain has TRBV7-2 and TRBJ2-5; D is perhaps TRBD1 (6 bases). The V end was cut by 3 bases, the J end by 1 base, with 9 bases between. CDR1 and CDR2 (germline): SGHTA, FQGNSA. The CDR3 totals 14 residues. In nucleotides, the CDR3 is TGTGCCAGCAGCTTGGGGGCACCCCAAGAGACCCAGTACTTC. Translation gives CASSLGAPQETQYF.

The chain links TRBV7-9 to TRBJ2-5; possible D gene TRBD1, 6 bases. The CDR3 extends over 13 amino acids. Germline V gives CDR1 SEHNR, CDR2 FQNEAQ (reference sequence). Between the trimmed V and J ends, which lost 8 bases and 0 bases, there was a span of 10 bases. The CDR3 protein is CASLQGNQETQYF. Written as DNA, the CDR3 is TGTGCCAGCCTTCAGGGGAACCAAGAGACCCAGTACTTC.

The chain employs TRBV2 and TRBJ2-7; D unresolved. The V gene's germline CDR1 is SNHLY and CDR2 FYNNEI. The CDR3 runs 13 residues. V was shortened by 6 bases and J by 2 bases, with 11 bases between the two germline ends. Here the CDR3 reads CASREEFTYEQYF. The CDR3 nucleotides read TGTGCCAGCAGAGAGGAGTTCACCTACGAGCAGTACTTC.

This clonotype was detected a few times. J is TRBJ2-1 and V is TRBV21-1. TRBV21-1 is deemed a pseudogene. This CDR3 spans 17 amino acids. CDR3 in amino acids: CASSKFSGGSSYNEQFF. CDR3 DNA sequence: TGTGCCAGCAGCAAATTTTCAGGAGGGAGCTCCTACAATGAGCAGTTCTTC.

The chain carries TRBV5-6 and TRBJ1-6, with TRBD1 matching 7 bases. Unmatched junction bases numbered 13, after V lost 4 bases and J lost 6 bases. This CDR3 is 17 amino acids long. Germline assignment: CDR1 SGHDT and CDR2 YYEEEE. The CDR3 is CASSAIEEGAANSPLHF. CDR3 DNA sequence: TGTGCCAGCAGCGCAATCGAGGAGGGGGCCGCTAATTCACCCCTCCACTTT.

The chain has TRBV27 and TRBJ1-6, with D hard to call. V lost 6 bases to trimming and J lost 5 bases, with 5 bases between them. This CDR3 region has 12 residues. In germline, CDR1 is MNHEY, CDR2 SMNVEV (reference sequence). CDR3 in amino acids: CASSSNNSPLHF. CDR3 bases: TGTGCCAGCAGCAGCAATAATTCACCCCTCCACTTT.

This clonotype was counted ten times or more. V is TRBV28 and J is TRBJ1-5; D uncertain. The CDR3 totals 15 residues. Germline-derived CDR1 and CDR2 are MDHEN and SYDVKM. With 5 bases removed from V and 1 base from J, the gap between germline ends came to 12 bases. The CDR3 is CASSQPRMSNQPQHF. Written as DNA, the CDR3 is TGTGCCAGCAGTCAACCACGGATGAGCAATCAGCCCCAGCATTTT.

For the CDR3, the DNA is TGTGCCAGCAGTTCCCTAGGCAGGGGAATGGGAGGTACGCAGTATTTT. As protein: CASSSLGRGMGGTQYF. The chain couples TRBV2 to TRBJ2-3, with D perhaps matching TRBD1 or TRBD2 (6 bases each). Germline V CDR1 and CDR2: SNHLY, FYNNEI. V was trimmed by 5 bases and J by 8 bases, leaving 23 bases between them. The CDR3 length is 16 residues. The complete variable domain, with remaining parts taken from reference TRBV2 and TRBJ2-3, reads EPEVTQTPSHQVTQMGQEVILRCVPISNHLYFYWYRQILGQKVEFLVSFYNNEISEKSEIFDDQFSVERPDGSNFTLKIRSTKLEDSAMYFCASSSLGRGMGGTQYFGPGTRLTVL.

This clonotype was detected only a few times. This CDR3 reads CATTIGTGELFF. For the CDR3, the DNA is TGTGCCACTACGATTGGAACCGGGGAGCTGTTTTTT. J is TRBJ2-2 and V is TRBV7-6, with D uncertain. The CDR3 sequence is 12 residues long. From germline, CDR1 is SGHVS and CDR2 FNYEAQ. V was cut by 10 bases and J by 5 bases, with 11 bases left in between.

This clonotype was seen only a few times. The chain employs TRBV18 and TRBJ2-1; no clear D gene. In germline, CDR1 is KGHSH, CDR2 LQKENI. The CDR3 has 13 amino acids. The ends were cut back, 1 base at V and 9 bases at J, with 10 bases in the middle. CDR3 in DNA: TGTGCCAGCTCACCACTGGAAGGCAGTGAGCAGTTCTTC. Its translation: CASSPLEGSEQFF.

This clonotype turned up a few times. This rearrangement joins TRBV11-2 to TRBJ2-2, with D unresolved. Trimming took off 5 bases at V and 4 bases at J, with 14 bases between the two ends. This CDR3 comprises 15 residues. The germline V gene has CDR1 SGHAT and CDR2 FQNNGV. In nucleotides, the CDR3 is TGTGCCAGCAGCATACAACCCCCGACCACCGGGGAGCTGTTTTTT. It encodes CASSIQPPTTGELFF.

This clonotype has ten or more counts. The chain has TRBV5-1 and TRBJ2-1; 11 bases map to TRBD2. Losses at the gene ends were 5 bases for V and 6 bases for J; bases not matched to a gene: 1. CDR1 and CDR2 from the germline V gene are SGHRS and YFSETQ. This CDR3 has 13 amino acids. The CDR3 DNA reads as TGCGCCAGCAGAGGGACTAGCGGCAATGAGCAGTTCTTC. It yields the protein CASRGTSGNEQFF.

In its sample, this clonotype was seen a few times. The V gene is TRBV6-5, the J gene TRBJ1-6; D is ambiguous. The germline V and J ends were trimmed by 6 bases and 6 bases, with 12 bases remaining between them. Germline-derived CDR1 and CDR2 are MNHEY and SVGAGI. The CDR3 runs 14 residues. The CDR3 loop is CASSLDKGNSPLHF. Written as DNA, the CDR3 is TGTGCCAGCAGCCTTGACAAGGGTAATTCACCCCTCCACTTT.

The chain has TRBV4-1 and TRBJ1-2, with 7 positions matching TRBD1. J was trimmed by 7 bases and V by 0 bases; bases with no gene match: 5. Per the germline V gene, CDR1 is MGHRA and CDR2 is YSYEKL. The CDR3 spans 14 residues. CDR3 sequence (DNA): TGCGCCAGCAGCCAAGACCTAGGGACAGTTGGCTACACCTTC. This codes for CASSQDLGTVGYTF.

This sequence joins TRBV4-3 and TRBJ2-5; tentatively, D is TRBD2 (5 bases). Germline values: CDR1 LGHNA, CDR2 YSLEER. With 2 bases removed from V and 7 bases from J, the gap between germline ends came to 11 bases. CDR3 length: 13 residues. Here the CDR3 DNA reads TGCGCCAGCAGCCAATTTTCACTAGGGACCCAGTACTTC. It yields the protein CASSQFSLGTQYF.

This clonotype has a handful of counts. The CDR3 here is CASSWGAGEQFF. DNA for the CDR3: TGTGCCAGCAGTTGGGGGGCAGGCGAGCAGTTCTTC. The chain joins TRBV27 to TRBJ2-1; D may be TRBD1 or TRBD2 (6 bases each). The V gene's germline CDR1 is MNHEY and CDR2 SMNVEV (reference sequence). The CDR3 spans 12 residues. Deletions cut 4 bases from V and 10 bases from J, with 11 bases between.

This clonotype was seen many times. The chain has TRBV3-1 and TRBJ1-6; 9 bases are shared with TRBD1. Germline CDR1 and CDR2: LGHDT and YNNKEL (reference sequence). V was pared by 4 bases and J by 3 bases, with 1 base of the junction left unmatched. This CDR3 region has 15 residues. CDR3 in amino acids: CASSPDRGYNSPLHF. The CDR3 bases are TGTGCCAGCAGCCCGGACAGGGGCTATAATTCACCCCTCCACTTT.

The CDR3: CASRERPTGWNSPLHF. For the CDR3, the DNA is TGTGCCAGCAGGGAACGGCCGACAGGCTGGAATTCACCCCTCCACTTT. The chain uses TRBV4-2 and TRBJ1-6, with D possibly matching TRBD1 (6 bases). Trimming stripped 6 bases from V and 7 bases from J, with 19 bases between. This CDR3 has 16 amino acids. The germline gives CDR1 LGHNA, CDR2 YNFKEQ.